This passage covers 31 T cell receptor beta chains from one sample sequenced in a study of early T cells in non-severe SARS-CoV-2 infection. From the 5' RACE reads, TCRdb called clonotypes with MiXCR, one entry per CDR3 protein. The data contain approximately 56,000 distinct CDR3 sequences, about 14% of them singletons. This sample comprised whole blood, obtained at baseline. The receptors stem from an adult who was a healthcare worker with PCR-confirmed SARS-CoV-2 infection or an uninfected control (not recorded which).

This clonotype was detected only a few times. The chain has TRBV19 and TRBJ2-7; 8 nucleotides line up with TRBD1. Germline CDR1 is LNHDA and CDR2 is SQIVND (reference sequence). Trimming removed 8 bases from V and 1 base from J; junction bases left unmatched: 7. This CDR3 has 14 amino acids. The CDR3 coding sequence is TGTGCCAGTCGACAGGGGCTCGGGTCCTACGAGCAGTACTTC. This translates into CASRQGLGSYEQYF.

CDR3 in DNA: TGTGCCAGCAGTACTGGGACAGTGTATCAGCCCCAGCATTTT. It specifies CASSTGTVYQPQHF. The chain carries TRBV12-3 or TRBV12-4 and TRBJ1-5, with 7 bases aligning to TRBD1. Trimming cost V 5 bases and J 5 bases; bases outside gene matches: 6. The CDR3 has 14 amino acids.

The table lists this clonotype with a few counts. The V gene is TRBV18, the J gene TRBJ2-7, with 8 bases that match TRBD1. V shed 2 bases, J shed 5 bases, and the junction held 8 bases outside the gene matches. CDR1 KGHSH and CDR2 LQKENI come from the germline V gene. This CDR3 has 15 amino acids. The CDR3 DNA is TGTGCCAGCTCACCAAGACAGGGGATGGGCCACGAGCAGTACTTC. Translated, it gives CASSPRQGMGHEQYF.

The chain has TRBV30 and TRBJ2-7; no clear D gene. Trimming shortened V by 4 bases and J by 2 bases, and 12 bases separated the two germline ends. CDR1 and CDR2 (germline): GTSNPN, SVGIG (reference sequence). The CDR3 has 13 amino acids. In DNA, the CDR3 is TGTGCCTGGACCCAGCAGGAACCCTACGAGCAGTACTTC. It encodes CAWTQQEPYEQYF.

This clonotype has only a few counts. The chain combines TRBV5-6 with TRBJ2-2; no reliable D call. This CDR3 contains 14 residues. CDR1 SGHDT and CDR2 YYEEEE come from the germline V gene. Trimming took 1 base from V and 4 from J, leaving 8 bases between them. The CDR3 nucleotides are TGTGCCAGCAGCTTGCGTATGGGCACCGGGGAGCTGTTTTTT. Translating it yields CASSLRMGTGELFF. The entire variable domain, with the rest obtained from reference TRBV5-6 and TRBJ2-2, is as follows: DAGVTQSPTHLIKTRGQQVTLRCSPKSGHDTVSWYQQALGQGPQFIFQYYEEEERQRGNFPDRFSGHQFPNYSSELNVNALLLGDSALYLCASSLRMGTGELFFGEGSRLTVL.

This clonotype was counted a few times. This chain connects TRBV11-2 to TRBJ2-7; TRBD1 might be the D (6 bases). Germline lookup yields CDR1 SGHAT and CDR2 FQNNGV. This CDR3 region has 14 residues. Trimming cost V 5 bases and J 5 bases, with 16 bases left between them. The DNA of the CDR3 is TGTGCCAGCAGCACTCCCGGGACACTCAACGAGCAGTACTTC. Translation gives CASSTPGTLNEQYF.

This clonotype was counted between two and nine times. The chain links TRBV4-1 to TRBJ2-2; possible D gene TRBD1, 7 bases. The CDR3 is 16 amino acids. Germline values: CDR1 MGHRA, CDR2 YSYEKL. The V and J ends lost 4 bases and 3 bases respectively, with 15 bases between them. CDR3 loop: CASSPWAGGYTGELFF. DNA of the CDR3: TGCGCCAGCAGCCCTTGGGCAGGGGGGTACACCGGGGAGCTGTTTTTT.

The chain joins TRBV13 to TRBJ2-3; the match to TRBD2 covers 8 bases. J gave up 3 bases and V 1 base, and 6 bases lay outside the gene matches. The CDR3 extends over 16 amino acids. CDR1 and CDR2 (germline): PRHDT, FYEKMQ (reference sequence). CDR3 in amino acids: CASSLEGGGRTDTQYF. For the CDR3, the DNA is TGTGCCAGCAGCTTAGAGGGCGGGGGGCGGACAGATACGCAGTATTTT.

In its sample, this clonotype was seen many times. The rearrangement links TRBV27 to TRBJ2-2, with D perhaps TRBD1 or TRBD2 (5 bases each). CDR3 length: 12 amino acids. Germline lookup yields CDR1 MNHEY and CDR2 SMNVEV (reference sequence). V lost 3 bases and J lost 13, with 12 bases in between. CDR3 coding DNA: TGTGCCAGCAGTTTCCCCGGGGACCGGCTGTTTTTT. Translated: CASSFPGDRLFF.

The V gene is TRBV7-3, the J gene TRBJ2-1, with TRBD2 matching over 14 bases. V lost 3 bases, J lost 8 bases, and 3 bases stayed unmatched. The CDR3 totals 15 residues. Germline V gene sequence: CDR1 SGHTA, CDR2 FQGTGA. CDR3 protein: CASSLAGLAGDEQFF. CDR3 sequence (DNA): TGTGCCAGCAGCTTGGCGGGACTAGCGGGAGATGAGCAGTTCTTC.

This clonotype was seen a few times. The rearrangement links TRBV11-2 to TRBJ1-2; D unresolved. This CDR3 has 13 residues. Trimming stripped 0 bases from V and 0 bases from J, with 2 bases between. Germline lookup yields CDR1 SGHAT and CDR2 FQNNGV. The CDR3 region is CASSLDPNYGYTF. The CDR3 DNA sequence: TGTGCCAGCAGCTTAGATCCTAACTATGGCTACACCTTC.

The V gene is TRBV7-2, the J gene TRBJ2-5; 9 bases align to TRBD2. The CDR3 extends over 14 amino acids. Losses at the gene ends were 3 bases for V and 6 bases for J; bases not matched to a gene: 5. Per the germline V gene, CDR1 is SGHTA and CDR2 is FQGNSA. CDR3 in DNA: TGTGCCAGCAGCTTGGGCGGGAGGGGCAAGACCCAGTACTTC. Residues: CASSLGGRGKTQYF.

This clonotype was found a few times. The chain carries TRBV5-1 and TRBJ1-2; unclear D gene. Deletions cut 6 bases from V and 7 bases from J, with 16 bases between. CDR3 size: 13 residues. Germline V gene sequence: CDR1 SGHRS, CDR2 YFSETQ. CDR3 DNA sequence: TGCGCCAGCACCGTCGATGGGCGAGTTGGCTACACCTTC. Translation gives CASTVDGRVGYTF.

This clonotype was seen a few times. V gene TRBV29-1 combines with J gene TRBJ2-5; perhaps TRBD1 as D (5 bases). Germline CDR1 SQVTM, CDR2 ANQGSEA. V lost 2 bases, J lost 5 bases, and 12 bases lay in between. The CDR3 length is 13 residues. The CDR3 sequence is CSVEPSGFETQYF. The DNA of the CDR3 is TGCAGCGTTGAACCCTCAGGGTTCGAGACCCAGTACTTC.

The chain has TRBV11-1 and TRBJ2-3; 9 bases are a match to TRBD2. CDR3 length equals 15 residues. Germline-derived CDR1 and CDR2 are SGHAT and FQDESV (reference sequence). The V gene end was trimmed by 0 bases and the J gene end by 4 bases; junction bases not matched to a gene: 2. The CDR3 region has the DNA TGTGCCAGCAGCTTAGCTAGCGGGGGATCAGATACGCAGTATTTT. This translates into CASSLASGGSDTQYF.

The chain links TRBV20-1 to TRBJ2-1; no clear D gene. Germline V gene data show CDR1 as DFQATT and CDR2 as SNEGSKA (reference sequence). The V end was cut by 3 bases, the J end by 0 bases, with 9 bases between. The CDR3 is made up of 14 amino acids. CDR3 in amino acids: CSASAGSSYNEQFF. The DNA of the CDR3 is TGCAGTGCTAGTGCCGGCAGCTCCTACAATGAGCAGTTCTTC.

The V gene is TRBV5-6, the J gene TRBJ1-1; D unresolved. V was trimmed by 0 bases and J by 0 bases, leaving 12 bases between them. This CDR3 spans 16 amino acids. Germline-derived CDR1 and CDR2 are SGHDT and YYEEEE. This CDR3 is CASSLALELMNTEAFF. DNA of the CDR3: TGTGCCAGCAGCTTGGCCCTGGAGCTGATGAACACTGAAGCTTTCTTT.

This clonotype was seen ten or more times. The chain links TRBV18 to TRBJ2-3, with 12 bases that match TRBD2. This CDR3 is built from 16 residues. Germline V CDR1 and CDR2: KGHSH, LQKENI. V lost 2 bases and J lost 4; bases outside the gene matches: 4. CDR3 region: CASSPTTSGGSDTQYF. CDR3 sequence (DNA): TGTGCCAGCTCACCAACGACTAGCGGGGGTTCAGATACGCAGTATTTT.

This chain connects TRBV12-3 or TRBV12-4 to TRBJ2-1, with 15 bases matching TRBD2. The CDR3 consists of 17 residues. V trimming: 4 bases; J trimming: 4 bases; junction bases outside the gene matches: 5. This CDR3 is CASSSLGLAGGYNEQFF. For the CDR3, the DNA is TGTGCCAGCAGTTCGCTGGGACTAGCGGGAGGTTACAATGAGCAGTTCTTC.

This clonotype was recorded a few times. The gene calls are TRBV20-1 and TRBJ2-7, with D possibly being TRBD1 (6 bases). This CDR3 region has 11 residues. Trimming removed 3 bases at V and 11 bases at J, with 14 bases between. In germline, CDR1 is DFQATT, CDR2 SNEGSKA (reference sequence). CDR3 nucleotides: TGCAGTGCTAGTGCACAGGGAAACGAGTACTTC. This translates into CSASAQGNEYF.

This clonotype was counted only a few times. V is TRBV28 and J is TRBJ2-7; possible D gene TRBD2, 6 bases. The germline V gene has CDR1 MDHEN and CDR2 SYDVKM. Trimming left V 5 bases short and J 3 bases short, with 17 bases between. The CDR3 extends over 15 amino acids. This CDR3 reads CASSPREGGDYEQYF. The CDR3 DNA reads TGTGCCAGCAGTCCGAGAGAGGGCGGGGACTACGAGCAGTACTTC.

The sample holds a few counts of this clonotype. The chain carries TRBV29-1 and TRBJ2-5, with 7 nucleotides matching TRBD1. V lost 4 bases and J lost 1; bases outside the gene matches: 9. CDR1 and CDR2 (germline): SQVTM, ANQGSEA. The CDR3 spans 15 residues. CDR3 nucleotide sequence: TGCAGCGTTGCCGGCCGGGACAGCGTCCAAGAGACCCAGTACTTC. It specifies CSVAGRDSVQETQYF. The whole variable domain, filled in from reference TRBV29-1 and TRBJ2-5, reads SAVISQKPSRDICQRGTSLTIQCQVDSQVTMMFWYRQQPGQSLTLIATANQGSEATYESGFVIDKFPISRPNLTFSTLTVSNMSPEDSSIYLCSVAGRDSVQETQYFGPGTRLLVL.

The V gene is TRBV7-8, the J gene TRBJ2-3, with 8 bases matching TRBD2. CDR3 length equals 13 residues. The V gene's germline CDR1 is SGHVS and CDR2 FQNEAQ. With 7 bases clipped from V and 1 base from J, the junction kept 1 base outside the gene matches. CDR3 coding DNA: TGTGCCAGCAAAGCGGGAGGCACAGATACGCAGTATTTT. Translating gives CASKAGGTDTQYF.

This clonotype has more than one count but fewer than ten. The chain uses TRBV10-3 and TRBJ2-3, with D uncertain. V lost 4 bases and J lost 0, with 5 bases in between. There are 13 residues in the CDR3. The germline gives CDR1 ENHRY, CDR2 SYGVKD. CDR3 in DNA: TGTGCCATCAGTGGGATCAGCACAGATACGCAGTATTTT. Translating it yields CAISGISTDTQYF.

This clonotype was seen more than once but under ten times. The J gene is TRBJ2-7, the V gene TRBV10-2; D is ambiguous. Germline V gives CDR1 WSHSY, CDR2 SAAADI. The CDR3 has 11 residues. The germline V and J ends were trimmed by 6 bases and 0 bases, with 3 bases remaining between them. CDR3 region: CASRDSYEQYF. DNA of the CDR3: TGCGCCAGCAGAGACTCCTACGAGCAGTACTTC.

This clonotype was detected many times. This chain connects TRBV12-3 or TRBV12-4 to TRBJ2-1; 9 nucleotides align to TRBD2. The CDR3 runs to 17 residues. J gave up 11 bases and V 6 bases, and 20 bases lay outside the gene matches. CDR3 in amino acids: CASSRGGLIAGERQQFF. The CDR3 DNA reads as TGTGCCAGCAGCCGGGGGGGTCTCATAGCGGGAGAAAGGCAGCAGTTCTTC.

Note on this clonotype: An end of the junction differs from the germline gene, which may be a read error. The chain is built from TRBV4-1 and TRBJ2-3, with 11 bases fitting TRBD2. CDR3 length: 17 residues. Germline V gene lookup returns CDR1 MGHRA and CDR2 YSYEKL. The CDR3 DNA is TGCACCAGCAGCCAAGCTTGGACTAGCGGGAGCACAGATACGCAGTATTTT. It encodes CTSSQAWTSGSTDTQYF.

The rearrangement joins TRBV7-8 to TRBJ2-4; D might be TRBD1 (6 bases). Germline CDR1 SGHVS, CDR2 FQNEAQ. This CDR3 is built from 17 residues. The V end lost 3 bases, the J end lost 0 bases, and 15 bases lay between the germline ends. CDR3 protein: CASSFDRISLAKNIQYF. DNA of the CDR3: TGTGCCAGCAGCTTCGACAGGATTTCCTTAGCCAAAAACATTCAGTACTTC.

This clonotype was found many times. This rearrangement joins TRBV2 to TRBJ2-3; D perhaps matches TRBD1 (6 bases). There are 15 residues in the CDR3. Germline loops: CDR1 SNHLY, CDR2 FYNNEI. The ends were cut back, 6 bases at V and 2 bases at J, with 15 bases in the middle. In DNA, the CDR3 is TGTGCCAGCAGCCTTCAGGGGCAGTTCACAGATACGCAGTATTTT. Translating gives CASSLQGQFTDTQYF.

This clonotype showed up many times. The rearrangement uses TRBV7-8 and TRBJ2-1; 14 nucleotides line up with TRBD2. The CDR3 has 17 residues. CDR1 is SGHVS, CDR2 FQNEAQ, per germline. Trimming removed 6 bases from V and 6 bases from J; junction bases left unmatched: 10. The CDR3 coding sequence is TGTGCCAGCAGGCGACTAGCGGGGGGGCCTTCGTTCAATGAGCAGTTCTTC. Translating gives CASRRLAGGPSFNEQFF. Full variable domain (outside the CDR3, taken from reference TRBV7-8 and TRBJ2-1): GAGVSQSPRYKVAKRGQDVALRCDPISGHVSLFWYQQALGQGPEFLTYFQNEAQLDKSGLPSDRFFAERPEGSVSTLKIQRTQQEDSAVYLCASRRLAGGPSFNEQFFGPGTRLTVL.

Ten or more counts support this clonotype. The chain combines TRBV5-5 with TRBJ1-6, with 7 positions matching TRBD1. V shed 1 base and J 8 bases; nucleotides not matched to a gene: 3. This CDR3 is 14 amino acids long. CDR1 and CDR2 (germline): SGHKS, YYEKEE (reference sequence). CDR3 bases: TGTGCCAGCAGCTTGACAGGGGACGATTCACCCCTCCACTTT. Protein product: CASSLTGDDSPLHF.